One sample yielded the 12 T cell receptor beta chains listed below, sequenced in a study of technical replicates of blood from a few donors. Some clones are missing from TCRdb's copy, which holds only in-frame ones; the method was immunoSEQ multiplex PCR. Of 10,000 to 15,000 clones listed, 85% to 95% are singletons. The sequenced material came from PBMCs. The receptor set was obtained from a human donor in good health.

The J gene is TRBJ2-2, the V gene TRBV18; 8 bases agree with TRBD1. Germline CDR1 is KGHSH and CDR2 is LQKENI. V lost 3 bases to trimming and J lost 6 bases; unmatched junction nucleotides: 3. The CDR3 runs 14 residues. DNA of the CDR3: TGTGCCAGCTCACCGAAGACAGGGGCCGGGGAGCTGTTTTTT. Its protein product is CASSPKTGAGELFF.

As for this clone: The junction and the germline gene differ at one end; a read error may be behind it. The chain carries TRBV2 and TRBJ2-7; 7 bases align to TRBD2. The CDR3 consists of 13 residues. The germline V gene encodes CDR1 SNHLY and CDR2 FYNNEI. The CDR3 sequence is CASSGGRAYEQYF. The DNA of the CDR3 is TGTGCCAGCAGTGGTGGGAGGGCCTATGAGCAGTACTTC.

This clone was observed once. The chain carries TRBV6-1 and TRBJ1-5; a possible D gene is TRBD1 (6 bases). V lost 6 bases, J lost 7 bases, and 19 bases lay in between. CDR1 is MNHNS and CDR2 is SASEGT in the germline V gene. The CDR3 runs to 15 residues. CDR3 in DNA: TGTGCCAGCAGGGAAAAGCAGGGGAGAAGGCAGCCCCAGCATTTT. Translation: CASREKQGRRQPQHF.

The J gene is TRBJ1-2, the V gene TRBV5-1, with 7 bases identical to TRBD1. V shed 4 bases and J 2 bases; nucleotides not matched to a gene: 8. Germline V gene sequence: CDR1 SGHRS, CDR2 YFSETQ. The CDR3 sequence is 15 residues long. CDR3 residues: CASSEDRELNYGYTF. CDR3 nucleotide sequence: TGCGCCAGCAGCGAAGACAGGGAGCTGAACTATGGCTACACCTTC. Looking up the rest from reference TRBV5-1 and TRBJ1-2 gives the full variable domain: KAGVTQTPRYLIKTRGQQVTLSCSPISGHRSVSWYQQTPGQGLQFLFEYFSETQRNKGNFPGRFSGRQFSNSRSEMNVSTLELGDSALYLCASSEDRELNYGYTFGSGTRLTVV.

The chain carries TRBV6-5 and TRBJ2-1; 8 bases align to TRBD1. This CDR3 is built from 14 residues. V shed 6 bases, J shed 4 bases, and the junction held 5 bases outside the gene matches. Germline-derived CDR1 and CDR2 are MNHEY and SVGAGI. DNA of the CDR3: TGTGCCAGCAGCATTGGACAGGGATACAATGAGCAGTTCTTC. Encoded protein: CASSIGQGYNEQFF.

V gene TRBV10-2 combines with J gene TRBJ2-4, with unresolved D. The CDR3 runs to 15 residues. CDR1 and CDR2 from the germline V gene are WSHSY and SAAADI. The V and J ends lost 2 bases and 0 bases respectively, with 8 bases between them. The CDR3 DNA is TGCGCCAGCAGTGAGGGCGGATTAGCCAAAAACATTCAGTACTTC. Its translation: CASSEGGLAKNIQYF.

The rearrangement links TRBV10-1 to TRBJ2-5; 9 bases line up with TRBD2. CDR1 and CDR2 from the germline V gene are WNHNN and SYGVQD (reference sequence). The CDR3 contains 14 residues. The V segment lost 4 bases and the J segment 2 bases; nucleotides outside the gene matches: 2. CDR3 loop: CASSASGIQETQYF. The CDR3 nucleotides read TGCGCCAGCAGTGCTAGCGGGATTCAAGAGACCCAGTACTTC.

This chain uses TRBV11-2 with TRBJ1-4; possibly TRBD1 for D (5 bases). Trimming removed 0 bases at V and 7 bases at J, with 12 bases between. The CDR3 loop spans 15 amino acids. CDR1 and CDR2 (germline): SGHAT, FQNNGV. CDR3 protein: CASSLDLGGSEKLFF. In DNA form, the CDR3 reads TGTGCCAGCAGCTTAGATCTTGGGGGGAGTGAAAAACTGTTTTTT.

A single count supports this clone. J is TRBJ2-5 and V is TRBV29-1, with D possibly matching TRBD1 (6 bases). V shed 0 bases and J shed 1 base, with 9 bases lying between them. This CDR3 region has 14 residues. The germline CDR1 and CDR2 sequences are SQVTM and ANQGSEA. CDR3 residues: CSVEDGQIQETQYF. In DNA form, the CDR3 reads TGCAGCGTTGAAGATGGACAGATCCAAGAGACCCAGTACTTC.

The chain carries TRBV6-5 and TRBJ1-1, with D unresolved. CDR3 length: 13 residues. Per the germline V gene, CDR1 is MNHEY and CDR2 is SVGAGI. V lost 2 bases, J lost 5 bases, and 9 bases lay in between. CDR3 nucleotides: TGTGCCAGCAGTTACAATGACGGGACTGAAGCTTTCTTT. Its protein product is CASSYNDGTEAFF.

The chain has TRBV15 and TRBJ2-7, with D possibly matching TRBD1 (6 bases). CDR3 length: 16 residues. V lost 0 bases, J lost 0 bases, and 12 bases lay in between. Germline V gene sequence: CDR1 LNHNV, CDR2 YYDKDF (reference sequence). The CDR3 here is CATSRDVQGSSYEQYF. The CDR3, as DNA: TGTGCCACCAGCAGAGATGTTCAGGGGAGCTCCTACGAGCAGTACTTC.

CDR3 loop: CASRKRGGLGGPQHF. CDR3 sequence (DNA): TGTGCCAGCAGGAAACGGGGGGGCCTGGGTGGGCCCCAGCATTTT. The chain couples TRBV28 to TRBJ1-5; D possibly corresponds to TRBD1 (6 bases). Germline V gene lookup returns CDR1 MDHEN and CDR2 SYDVKM. Trimming took off 6 bases at V and 9 bases at J, with 21 bases between the two ends. The CDR3 runs 15 residues.